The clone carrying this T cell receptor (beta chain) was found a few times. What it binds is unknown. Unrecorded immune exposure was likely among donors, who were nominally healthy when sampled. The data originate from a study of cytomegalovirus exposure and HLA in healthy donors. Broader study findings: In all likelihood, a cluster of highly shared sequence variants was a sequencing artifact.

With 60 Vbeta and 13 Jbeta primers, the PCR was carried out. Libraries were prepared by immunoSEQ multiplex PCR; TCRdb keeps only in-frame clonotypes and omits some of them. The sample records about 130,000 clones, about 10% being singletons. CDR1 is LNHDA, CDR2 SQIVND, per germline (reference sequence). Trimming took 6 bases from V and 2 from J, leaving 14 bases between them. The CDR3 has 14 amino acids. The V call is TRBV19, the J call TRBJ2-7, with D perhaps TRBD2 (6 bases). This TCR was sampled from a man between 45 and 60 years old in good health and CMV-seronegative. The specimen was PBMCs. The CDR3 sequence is CASSGTPLPYEQYF. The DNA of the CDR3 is TGTGCCAGTAGCGGGACTCCTCTACCCTACGAGCAGTACTTC. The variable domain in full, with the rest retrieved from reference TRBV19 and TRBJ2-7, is DGGITQSPKYLFRKEGQNVTLSCEQNLNHDAMYWYRQDPGQGLRLIYYSQIVNDFQKGDIAEGYSVSREKKESFPLTVTSAQKNPTAFYLCASSGTPLPYEQYFGPGTRLTVT.